The 26 T cell receptor beta chains listed next were all sequenced from one sample in a study of blood T cell repertoires in COVID-19. Libraries were prepared by immunoSEQ multiplex PCR; TCRdb keeps only in-frame clonotypes and omits some of them. Counted here are some 460,000 clones, around 90% occurring once; the ten biggest clones make up approximately 0.7%. The sample consisted of PBMCs or T cells enriched from blood (not recorded which). The receptors originated from a woman aged 18 to 35 who had recovered from COVID-19.

Of note for this clone: One end of the junction is discordant with germline, which a read error may explain. The CDR3 is CASSLTGENAEAFF. The DNA of the CDR3 is TGTGCCAGCAGCTTAACAGGGGAGAACGCTGAAGCTTTCTTT. The rearrangement links TRBV7-6 to TRBJ1-1; the match to TRBD1 covers 7 bases. The V gene's germline CDR1 is SGHVS and CDR2 FNYEAQ. This CDR3 is built from 14 residues.

This clone was seen just once. In nucleotides, the CDR3 is TGTGCCAGCTCGACAGGTATAGAGAATTCACCCCTCCACTTT. Translation: CASSTGIENSPLHF. V and J are TRBV6-5 and TRBJ1-6, with D tentatively TRBD1 (6 bases). With 8 bases removed from V and 7 bases from J, the gap between germline ends came to 15 bases. Germline-derived CDR1 and CDR2 are MNHEY and SVGAGI. The CDR3 has 14 amino acids.

The chain has TRBV5-4 and TRBJ1-2, with TRBD1 identical over 7 bases. Losses at the gene ends were 4 bases for V and 4 bases for J; bases not matched to a gene: 16. This CDR3 contains 17 residues. Germline lookup yields CDR1 SGHNT and CDR2 YYREEE (reference sequence). The CDR3 is CASSPGTGASVGYGYTF. In DNA, the CDR3 is TGTGCCAGCAGCCCGGGAACAGGGGCCTCGGTCGGCTATGGCTACACCTTC.

The chain combines TRBV19 with TRBJ1-2; D is ambiguous. V shed 3 bases and J shed 8 bases, with 13 bases lying between them. CDR1 is LNHDA, CDR2 SQIVND, per germline (reference sequence). This CDR3 spans 13 amino acids. CDR3 nucleotides: TGTGCCAGTAGTATTGGGGAGAAAGACGGCTACACCTTC. It yields the protein CASSIGEKDGYTF.

The V gene is TRBV7-3, the J gene TRBJ1-3; tentative D call: TRBD1 (6 bases). V gave up 2 bases and J gave up 2 bases, with 13 bases separating them. CDR3 length: 16 amino acids. Germline values: CDR1 SGHTA, CDR2 FQGTGA. Written as DNA, the CDR3 is TGTGCCAGCAGCTTAGGACCCACAGGGACTGGAAACACCATATATTTT. The encoded protein is CASSLGPTGTGNTIYF.

The chain carries TRBV4-2 and TRBJ1-1; D remains ambiguous. Germline lookup yields CDR1 LGHNA and CDR2 YNFKEQ. The CDR3 covers 17 residues. Trimming shortened V by 0 bases and J by 1 base, and 15 bases separated the two germline ends. Written as DNA, the CDR3 is TGTGCCAGCAGCCAAGATCAATATGGAGGCAGGAACACTGAAGCTTTCTTT. Its translation: CASSQDQYGGRNTEAFF.

This clone was recorded a few times. V is TRBV14 and J is TRBJ2-1, with D perhaps TRBD2 (6 bases). The V and J ends lost 4 bases and 7 bases respectively, with 17 bases between them. Per the germline V gene, CDR1 is SGHDN and CDR2 is FVKESK. CDR3 length: 15 residues. The CDR3 bases are TGTGCCAGCAGCCCGAGGAGGGAGATTTTGAATGAGCAGTTCTTC. This translates into CASSPRREILNEQFF.

The chain couples TRBV29-1 to TRBJ1-5; tentative D call: TRBD1 (5 bases). CDR3 length equals 13 residues. Per the germline V gene, CDR1 is SQVTM and CDR2 is ANQGSEA. V shed 2 bases and J shed 3 bases, with 8 bases lying between them. This CDR3 is CSVEQGSNQPQHF. The CDR3 coding sequence is TGCAGCGTTGAACAGGGCTCCAATCAGCCCCAGCATTTT.

V and J are TRBV21-1 and TRBJ2-7; the table's D gene call, TRBD1, was not cross checked with the DNA. TRBV21-1 is noted as a pseudogene. The length of the CDR3 is 13 residues. The CDR3 DNA reads TGTGCCAGCAGTCCGACACCTTCCTACGAGCAGTACTTC. It yields the protein CASSPTPSYEQYF.

The J gene is TRBJ1-1, the V gene TRBV6-5; D might be TRBD1 (5 bases). Germline assignment: CDR1 MNHEY and CDR2 SVGAGI. This CDR3 has 13 amino acids. Trimming pared 10 bases from V and 3 bases from J, leaving 15 bases between. The chain's CDR3 is CATFYWGDTEAFF. In DNA, the CDR3 is TGTGCCACCTTTTACTGGGGGGACACTGAAGCTTTCTTT.

The rearrangement joins TRBV2 to TRBJ1-2, with D possibly TRBD1 on 5 matching bases. CDR1 is SNHLY, CDR2 FYNNEI, per germline. This CDR3 contains 13 residues. Trimming shortened V by 7 bases and J by 8 bases, and 17 bases separated the two germline ends. In DNA, the CDR3 is TGTGCCAGCACCGGGGGGGAGGGGCGAGGCTACACCTTC. It yields the protein CASTGGEGRGYTF.

The gene calls are TRBV5-1 and TRBJ2-3, with 7 bases matching TRBD2. The CDR3 has 17 amino acids. CDR1 is SGHRS and CDR2 is YFSETQ in the germline V gene. J was trimmed by 1 base and V by 0 bases; bases with no gene match: 8. The CDR3 loop reads CASSLVQWAGGTDTQYF. The CDR3, as DNA: TGCGCCAGCAGCTTGGTTCAGTGGGCGGGGGGCACAGATACGCAGTATTTT.

V gene TRBV30 combines with J gene TRBJ1-2; unclear D gene. V dropped 8 bases and J dropped 7 bases, with 23 bases sitting between them. This CDR3 has 14 residues. Germline V gene lookup returns CDR1 GTSNPN and CDR2 SVGIG (reference sequence). The CDR3 region is CALSTLRGNGGYTF. In DNA, the CDR3 is TGTGCCCTGAGTACCCTTAGAGGGAACGGTGGCTACACCTTC.

The rearrangement joins TRBV19 to TRBJ1-1; the D is unclear. Germline V lookup: CDR1 LNHDA, CDR2 SQIVND (reference sequence). CDR3 length: 13 residues. V shed 8 bases and J shed 4 bases, with 14 bases lying between them. This CDR3 reads CASGRGAPTEAFF. The CDR3 DNA sequence: TGTGCCAGTGGCCGTGGAGCTCCCACTGAAGCTTTCTTT. The variable domain in full, completed from reference TRBV19 and TRBJ1-1, reads DGGITQSPKYLFRKEGQNVTLSCEQNLNHDAMYWYRQDPGQGLRLIYYSQIVNDFQKGDIAEGYSVSREKKESFPLTVTSAQKNPTAFYLCASGRGAPTEAFFGQGTRLTVV.

The gene calls are TRBV13 and TRBJ2-3; 11 nucleotides agree with TRBD2. This CDR3 contains 14 residues. Germline CDR1 reads PRHDT; CDR2 reads FYEKMQ (reference sequence). V dropped 4 bases and J dropped 5; count of bases not matched to a gene: 2. CDR3 sequence: CASSSLAGGDTQYF. The CDR3 region has the DNA TGTGCCAGCAGCTCCCTAGCGGGGGGAGATACGCAGTATTTT.

The chain has TRBV7-9 and TRBJ2-5; D possibly corresponds to TRBD2 (6 bases). The V gene lost 3 bases and the J gene lost 0 bases, with 8 bases spanning the gap. This CDR3 has 14 residues. In germline, CDR1 is SEHNR, CDR2 FQNEAQ (reference sequence). The CDR3 bases are TGTGCCAGCAGCTTTTTAGCGGACCAAGAGACCCAGTACTTC. As protein: CASSFLADQETQYF.

The chain joins TRBV19 to TRBJ1-1, with D perhaps TRBD1 (6 bases). V lost 3 bases, J lost 5 bases, and 22 bases lay in between. The CDR3 loop spans 17 amino acids. The germline CDR1 and CDR2 sequences are LNHDA and SQIVND (reference sequence). The CDR3 sequence: CASSIGQRGVLWTEAFF. CDR3 nucleotide sequence: TGTGCCAGTAGTATTGGACAGCGTGGGGTGCTGTGGACTGAAGCTTTCTTT.

J is TRBJ2-3 and V is TRBV3-1 (or the pseudogene TRBV3-2), with 8 positions matching TRBD2. V was pared by 8 bases and J by 1 base, with 5 bases of the junction left unmatched. The CDR3 runs 14 residues. Germline CDR1 is LGHDT and CDR2 is YNNKEL (reference sequence). The CDR3 loop reads CASSRRGGTDTQYF. The CDR3 nucleotides are TGTGCCAGCTCCCGGCGGGGGGGCACAGATACGCAGTATTTT.

V and J are TRBV10-2 and TRBJ1-1, with D hard to call. Germline lookup yields CDR1 WSHSY and CDR2 SAAADI. The CDR3 has 15 amino acids. V lost 5 bases and J 1 base, leaving 14 bases between the germline ends. Here the CDR3 reads CASSTPKDKNTEAFF. In nucleotides, the CDR3 is TGCGCCAGCAGTACTCCTAAAGACAAGAACACTGAAGCTTTCTTT.

This clone was counted only a few times. The V and J genes are TRBV4-2 and TRBJ2-1; TRBD2 might be the D (7 bases). Germline V gene data show CDR1 as LGHNA and CDR2 as YNFKEQ. Trimming left V 0 bases short and J 6 bases short, with 15 bases between. The CDR3 totals 16 residues. CDR3 in amino acids: CASSQEGGGSFNEQFF. The CDR3 DNA reads TGTGCCAGCAGCCAAGAGGGGGGGGGCAGTTTCAATGAGCAGTTCTTC.

The count of this clone is one. In DNA form, the CDR3 reads TGTGCCACCAGTGATCGGACAGCCCTAGATACGCAGTATTTT. This sequence encodes CATSDRTALDTQYF. This chain uses TRBV24-1 with TRBJ2-3; tentative D call: TRBD1 (6 bases). Trimming shortened V by 3 bases and J by 5 bases, and 11 bases separated the two germline ends. The CDR3 loop spans 14 amino acids. The germline V gene encodes CDR1 KGHDR and CDR2 SFDVKD.

V gene TRBV21-1 combines with J gene TRBJ2-3; TRBD2, the table's D call, was not compared with the DNA. TRBV21-1 is a documented pseudogene. This CDR3 comprises 19 residues. The CDR3 DNA reads as TGTGCCAGCAGCAAAGGCCGCGGGACTAGCGGGGTCCCTTGGGATACGCAGTATTTT. It codes for CASSKGRGTSGVPWDTQYF.

The chain links TRBV9 to TRBJ1-5, with no clear D. The CDR3 extends over 17 amino acids. V dropped 0 bases and J dropped 3 bases, with 16 bases sitting between them. Per germline, CDR1 SGDLS and CDR2 YYNGEE. The CDR3 nucleotides read TGTGCCAGCAGCGTAGTCGCAGGTGGCAGCTCCAATCAGCCCCAGCATTTT. Its translation is CASSVVAGGSSNQPQHF.

V is TRBV7-2 and J is TRBJ1-3; 8 bases match TRBD1. From germline, CDR1 is SGHTA and CDR2 FQGNSA. The CDR3 is 14 residues long. V lost 8 bases to trimming and J lost 2 bases; unmatched junction nucleotides: 5. The CDR3 sequence is CASRRGQAGNTIYF. The DNA for the CDR3 is TGTGCCAGCCGCAGGGGGCAGGCTGGAAACACCATATATTTT.

The chain recombines TRBV5-1 with TRBJ2-3; 8 bases line up with TRBD1. CDR3 length equals 15 residues. The germline CDR1 and CDR2 sequences are SGHRS and YFSETQ. Germline trimming cut 4 bases from V and 1 base from J; bases unmatched to any gene: 5. CDR3: CASSQTTGGTDTQYF. As DNA, the CDR3 is TGCGCCAGCAGCCAGACGACAGGGGGCACAGATACGCAGTATTTT.

This clone was seen just once. The chain has TRBV10-3 and TRBJ1-5, with 10 bases fitting TRBD1. Germline V CDR1 and CDR2: ENHRY, SYGVKD. V gave up 6 bases and J gave up 2 bases; unmatched junction bases: 10. CDR3 length: 17 residues. The CDR3 nucleotides are TGTGCCATCAGCGCCGGACAGGGGGTAGGGGGCAATCAGCCCCAGCATTTT. It encodes CAISAGQGVGGNQPQHF.